This T cell receptor (beta chain) was sequenced in a study of shared clonotypes between healthy human individuals. Each subset's genomic DNA was split evenly across several immunoSEQ plates. Authors' processing steps: ImmunoSEQ gave junction-only sequences without quality scores, so filtering differed. Profiled with immunoSEQ multiplex PCR; TCRdb holds only in-frame clones, not every one. V and J calls and clone size are those listed in that table; D and trimming were worked out from the DNA. This table holds 1.4 million to 1.5 million clones, approximately 96% found once. Trimming took 2 bases from V and 5 from J; bases not matched to a gene: 6. The CDR3 sequence is 15 residues long. The germline V gene encodes CDR1 MNHNS and CDR2 SASEGT.

The sequence derives from a man under 40 in good health. The sample comprised naive CD4+ T cells sorted from blood. Subset denoted: CD45RA+ positively selected. This chain connects TRBV6-1 to TRBJ2-7, with 10 nucleotides matching TRBD1. In nucleotides, the CDR3 is TGTGCCAGCAGTGAACAGGGACAGGGGACGGACGAGCAGTACTTC. This translates into CASSEQGQGTDEQYF.